Each of the 26 T cell receptor beta chains below was sequenced from the same sample in a study of blood T cell repertoires in COVID-19. Only in-frame clones appear in the TCRdb table, and some are missing; sequencing was by immunoSEQ multiplex PCR. The data show 210,000 or so clones, over 75% seen once. Sequenced input: PBMCs or T cells enriched from blood (not recorded which). Every receptor here comes from a man in his thirties or forties with acute COVID-19.

This chain connects TRBV3-1 (or the pseudogene TRBV3-2) to TRBJ2-5, with 14 nucleotides matching TRBD2. Unmatched junction bases numbered 1, after V lost 3 bases and J lost 4 bases. There are 15 residues in the CDR3. Germline V lookup: CDR1 LGHDT, CDR2 YNNKEL (reference sequence). The CDR3 spells CASSQTSGGGETQYF. DNA of the CDR3: TGTGCCAGCAGCCAGACTAGCGGGGGGGGAGAGACCCAGTACTTC.

This clone was seen a handful of times. The chain employs TRBV11-2 and TRBJ1-6; D is undetermined. V shed 2 bases and J shed 1 base, with 12 bases lying between them. CDR3 length: 17 amino acids. The germline CDR1 and CDR2 sequences are SGHAT and FQNNGV. Here the CDR3 reads CASSLQRSSSYNSPLHF. Written as DNA, the CDR3 is TGTGCCAGCAGCTTACAAAGGTCTAGTTCCTATAATTCACCCCTCCACTTT. Together with reference TRBV11-2 and TRBJ1-6, the CDR3 gives the full variable domain: EAGVAQSPRYKIIEKRQSVAFWCNPISGHATLYWYQQILGQGPKLLIQFQNNGVVDDSQLPKDRFSAERLKGVDSTLKIQPAKLEDSAVYLCASSLQRSSSYNSPLHFGNGTRLTVT.

The chain uses TRBV9 and TRBJ1-6, with 10 bases aligning to TRBD1. The CDR3 runs 14 residues. CDR1 and CDR2 from the germline V gene are SGDLS and YYNGEE. The trim removed 3 bases at V and 10 bases at J, leaving 4 bases unmatched. The CDR3 spells CASSDGQGVSPLHF. CDR3 DNA sequence: TGTGCCAGCAGCGACGGACAGGGGGTGTCACCCCTCCACTTT.

This chain connects TRBV27 to TRBJ1-5; D uncertain. V was cut by 6 bases and J by 2 bases, with 5 bases left in between. CDR3 length: 12 amino acids. Germline CDR1 and CDR2: MNHEY and SMNVEV (reference sequence). In nucleotides, the CDR3 is TGTGCCAGCAGCGGGGGCAATCAGCCCCAGCATTTT. Its translation: CASSGGNQPQHF.

V and J are TRBV5-6 and TRBJ2-3; TRBD2 matches 11 bases. Germline CDR1 and CDR2: SGHDT and YYEEEE. The CDR3 loop spans 14 amino acids. V shed 4 bases and J 8 bases; nucleotides not matched to a gene: 6. The chain's CDR3 is CASSLSGGAVTQYF. The CDR3 DNA reads as TGTGCCAGCAGCCTTAGCGGGGGGGCGGTTACGCAGTATTTT.

Comments on this clone: At the DNA level, this CDR3 is encoded by other sequences in the same sample as well. The chain is built from TRBV18 and TRBJ1-1; a possible D gene is TRBD1 (6 bases). The CDR3 consists of 14 residues. The V gene's germline CDR1 is KGHSH and CDR2 LQKENI. V was shortened by 0 bases and J by 5 bases, with 10 bases between the two germline ends. CDR3 region: CASSPPGRGTEAFF. The CDR3 DNA sequence: TGTGCCAGCTCACCACCTGGCAGGGGTACTGAAGCTTTCTTT.

The chain uses TRBV2 and TRBJ2-6; a weak D match, TRBD1 (6 bases). This CDR3 comprises 17 residues. With 8 bases removed from V and 0 bases from J, the gap between germline ends came to 17 bases. Germline lookup yields CDR1 SNHLY and CDR2 FYNNEI. Written as DNA, the CDR3 is TGTGCCAGCCTCAGGGCAGGGGCTTTCTCTGGGGCCAACGTCCTGACTTTC. This codes for CASLRAGAFSGANVLTF.

In this sample, this clone turned up a few times. The chain carries TRBV5-4 and TRBJ2-3, with D unresolved. Germline V gene lookup returns CDR1 SGHNT and CDR2 YYREEE (reference sequence). There are 15 residues in the CDR3. Deletions cut 2 bases from V and 6 bases from J, with 16 bases between. The CDR3 spells CASSFELAVPDTQYF. The CDR3 coding sequence is TGTGCCAGCAGCTTCGAATTAGCCGTCCCGGATACGCAGTATTTT.

This rearrangement joins TRBV4-2 to TRBJ2-3, with D perhaps matching TRBD1 (6 bases). The germline V and J ends were trimmed by 1 base and 2 bases, with 10 bases remaining between them. The CDR3 is made up of 15 amino acids. Germline assignment: CDR1 LGHNA and CDR2 YNFKEQ. CDR3 sequence (DNA): TGTGCCAGCAGCCAAGCCAACAGGGCCACAGATACGCAGTATTTT. This encodes CASSQANRATDTQYF.

The V and J genes are TRBV5-1 and TRBJ1-1, with 8 positions matching TRBD1. Trimming at V came to 4 bases and at J to 5 bases, leaving 7 bases not matched to a gene. This CDR3 comprises 14 residues. Germline values: CDR1 SGHRS, CDR2 YFSETQ. CDR3 sequence: CASSIGQGGTEAFF. The CDR3 nucleotides are TGCGCCAGCAGCATAGGACAGGGTGGTACTGAAGCTTTCTTT.

A single count supports this clone. V gene TRBV7-9 combines with J gene TRBJ1-2, with 10 bases matching TRBD1. The CDR3 is 16 residues long. With V trimmed by 4 bases and J by 2 bases, 7 bases remained unmatched. The germline CDR1 and CDR2 sequences are SEHNR and FQNEAQ (reference sequence). CDR3 coding DNA: TGTGCCAGCAGCTCCCGGGACAGGGGTGCGAACTATGGCTACACCTTC. It specifies CASSSRDRGANYGYTF.

The V gene is TRBV5-1, the J gene TRBJ2-7; D perhaps matches TRBD1 (7 bases). Germline V gene lookup returns CDR1 SGHRS and CDR2 YFSETQ. The CDR3 is made up of 13 amino acids. V lost 2 bases and J lost 3, with 9 bases in between. CDR3 amino acids: CASSFQGGYEQYF. CDR3 nucleotide sequence: TGCGCCAGCAGCTTCCAGGGGGGCTACGAGCAGTACTTC.

The chain combines TRBV5-1 with TRBJ2-3; possible D gene TRBD2, 5 bases. Germline CDR1 and CDR2: SGHRS and YFSETQ. This CDR3 is built from 15 residues. The V end lost 0 bases, the J end lost 2 bases, and 10 bases lay between the germline ends. This chain's CDR3 is CASSLGGLATDTQYF. CDR3 bases: TGCGCCAGCAGCTTGGGTGGACTGGCCACAGATACGCAGTATTTT.

The chain joins TRBV7-3 to TRBJ2-2; TRBD2 matches at 9 bases. J lost 6 bases, V lost 7 bases, and 9 bases had no gene match. The CDR3 runs to 15 residues. Germline V gene data show CDR1 as SGHTA and CDR2 as FQGTGA. The CDR3 coding sequence is TGTGCCAGCACCCTCTTCGGCGGGGGGGCCGGGGAGCTGTTTTTT. Translating gives CASTLFGGGAGELFF.

V is TRBV5-1 and J is TRBJ1-2; 8 nucleotides agree with TRBD1. CDR1 SGHRS and CDR2 YFSETQ come from the germline V gene. The CDR3 is made up of 15 amino acids. Trimming cost V 4 bases and J 2 bases; bases outside gene matches: 7. CDR3: CASSPGTGPNYGYTF. The DNA of the CDR3 is TGCGCCAGCAGCCCTGGGACAGGACCGAACTATGGCTACACCTTC.

In DNA form, the CDR3 reads TGTGCCAGCTCACCAGGGCCGTCACCACAAGAGACCCAGTACTTC. It yields the protein CASSPGPSPQETQYF. The chain joins TRBV18 to TRBJ2-5; no firm D call. The CDR3 runs to 15 residues. Germline V gene data show CDR1 as KGHSH and CDR2 as LQKENI. Trimming shortened V by 2 bases and J by 2 bases, and 12 bases separated the two germline ends. The variable domain in full, with the rest retrieved from reference TRBV18 and TRBJ2-5, is NAGVMQNPRHLVRRRGQEARLRCSPMKGHSHVYWYRQLPEEGLKFMVYLQKENIIDESGMPKERFSAEFPKEGPSILRIQQVVRGDSAAYFCASSPGPSPQETQYFGPGTRLLVL.

This clone was seen a single time. The chain carries TRBV30 and TRBJ1-5, with 9 bases fitting TRBD1. There are 17 residues in the CDR3. V was clipped by 8 bases and J by 0 bases; unmatched bases: 14. Germline CDR1 reads GTSNPN; CDR2 reads SVGIG (reference sequence). For the CDR3, the DNA is TGTGCCGGGCCTGGGGACAGGGAAAAATATAGCAATCAGCCCCAGCATTTT. Encoded protein: CAGPGDREKYSNQPQHF.

V gene TRBV25-1 combines with J gene TRBJ1-1; 7 bases are shared with TRBD1. V was pared by 5 bases and J by 5 bases, with 8 bases of the junction left unmatched. Germline assignment: CDR1 MGHDK and CDR2 SYGVNS. The CDR3 sequence is 14 residues long. The CDR3 nucleotides read TGTGCCAGCAGTAATGACAGGGTAGTGACTGAAGCTTTCTTT. As protein: CASSNDRVVTEAFF.

The chain employs TRBV5-1 and TRBJ2-1; the D gene is possibly TRBD2 (5 bases). This CDR3 has 16 amino acids. Trimming removed 0 bases at V and 8 bases at J, with 18 bases between. Germline lookup yields CDR1 SGHRS and CDR2 YFSETQ. The CDR3 here is CASSLGSGAAIDEQFF. As DNA, the CDR3 is TGCGCCAGCAGCTTGGGGTCTGGAGCGGCCATTGATGAGCAGTTCTTC. Based on the CDR3 plus reference TRBV5-1 and TRBJ2-1, the full variable domain is KAGVTQTPRYLIKTRGQQVTLSCSPISGHRSVSWYQQTPGQGLQFLFEYFSETQRNKGNFPGRFSGRQFSNSRSEMNVSTLELGDSALYLCASSLGSGAAIDEQFFGPGTRLTVL.

This clone has just one count. The rearrangement joins TRBV12-5 to TRBJ2-7; possible D gene TRBD1, 5 bases. The CDR3 has 12 amino acids. V was shortened by 2 bases and J by 6 bases, with 8 bases between the two germline ends. Germline V gives CDR1 LGHNT, CDR2 FRNRAP. The CDR3 DNA sequence: TGTGCTAGTGGTTTGACAGGAGCCGAGCAGTACTTC. It encodes CASGLTGAEQYF.

This clone showed up just once. The V call is TRBV19, the J call TRBJ1-4; a possible D gene is TRBD1 (5 bases). This CDR3 comprises 15 residues. CDR1 is LNHDA, CDR2 SQIVND, per germline (reference sequence). Trimming stripped 0 bases from V and 5 bases from J, with 10 bases between. The CDR3, as DNA: TGTGCCAGTAGTATAGAGCCAGGGAGGAATGAAAAACTGTTTTTT. It translates to CASSIEPGRNEKLFF.

V usage is TRBV6-1 and J usage is TRBJ1-2; D is uncertain. Germline V gene data show CDR1 as MNHNS and CDR2 as SASEGT. Deletions cut 2 bases from V and 0 bases from J, with 7 bases between. The CDR3 totals 14 residues. The CDR3 reads CASSELPTNYGYTF. The CDR3 region has the DNA TGTGCCAGCAGTGAACTACCCACTAACTATGGCTACACCTTC.

V and J are TRBV9 and TRBJ2-7; tentative D call: TRBD2 (6 bases). Germline V CDR1 and CDR2: SGDLS, YYNGEE. V dropped 4 bases and J dropped 10 bases, with 12 bases sitting between them. The CDR3 length is 11 residues. The CDR3 spells CASSPGGEQYF. The DNA for the CDR3 is TGTGCCAGCAGCCCAGGAGGGGAACAGTACTTC.

This rearrangement joins TRBV5-1 to TRBJ1-3; 7 positions agree with TRBD1. Germline assignment: CDR1 SGHRS and CDR2 YFSETQ. The trim removed 3 bases at V and 3 bases at J, leaving 12 bases unmatched. The CDR3 length is 17 residues. The CDR3: CASSYTGQQGSGNTIYF. The CDR3, as DNA: TGCGCCAGCAGCTATACCGGCCAACAGGGGAGTGGAAACACCATATATTTT.

The chain links TRBV11-2 to TRBJ2-2; possible D gene TRBD2, 5 bases. V lost 2 bases and J lost 0, with 7 bases in between. This CDR3 has 15 amino acids. Germline V CDR1 and CDR2: SGHAT, FQNNGV. CDR3 in DNA: TGTGCCAGCAGCTTATTAGCGTCGAACACCGGGGAGCTGTTTTTT. Translation: CASSLLASNTGELFF.

In its sample, this clone was seen once. V gene TRBV10-3 combines with J gene TRBJ2-1; the D gene is possibly TRBD2 (5 bases). Germline CDR1 is ENHRY and CDR2 is SYGVKD. V lost 3 bases to trimming and J lost 7 bases, with 13 bases between them. The CDR3 covers 14 residues. The CDR3 spells CAISDPLAKNEQFF. The DNA of the CDR3 is TGTGCCATCAGTGATCCCCTAGCCAAGAATGAGCAGTTCTTC.